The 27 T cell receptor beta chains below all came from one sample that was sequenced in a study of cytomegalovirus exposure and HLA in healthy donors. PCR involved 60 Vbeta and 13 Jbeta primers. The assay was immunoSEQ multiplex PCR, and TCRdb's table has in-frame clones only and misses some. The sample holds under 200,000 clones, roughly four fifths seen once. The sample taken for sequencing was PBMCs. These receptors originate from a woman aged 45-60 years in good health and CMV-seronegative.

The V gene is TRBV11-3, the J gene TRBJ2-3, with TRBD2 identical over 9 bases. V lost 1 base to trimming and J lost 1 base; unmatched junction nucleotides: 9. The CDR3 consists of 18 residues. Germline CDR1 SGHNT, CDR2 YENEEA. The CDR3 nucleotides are TGTGCCAGCAGCTTAGGCCGGGTTATAGCGGGGGGCACAGATACGCAGTATTTT. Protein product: CASSLGRVIAGGTDTQYF.

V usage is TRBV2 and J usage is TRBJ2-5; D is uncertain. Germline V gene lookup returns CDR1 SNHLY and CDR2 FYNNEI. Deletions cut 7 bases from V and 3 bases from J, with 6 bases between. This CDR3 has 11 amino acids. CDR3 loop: CASTQKETQYF. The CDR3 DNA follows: TGTGCCAGCACACAGAAAGAGACCCAGTACTTC.

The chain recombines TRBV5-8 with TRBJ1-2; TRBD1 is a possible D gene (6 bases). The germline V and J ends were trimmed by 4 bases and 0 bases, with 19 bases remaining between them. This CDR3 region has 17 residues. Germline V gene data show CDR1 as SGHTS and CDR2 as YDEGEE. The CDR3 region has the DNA TGTGCCAGCAGCACCGGGACACTGCTGTCCTCTAACTATGGCTACACCTTC. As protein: CASSTGTLLSSNYGYTF.

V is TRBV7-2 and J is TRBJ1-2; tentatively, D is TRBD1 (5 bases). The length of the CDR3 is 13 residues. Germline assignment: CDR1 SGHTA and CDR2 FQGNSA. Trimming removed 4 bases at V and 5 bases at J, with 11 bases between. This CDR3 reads CASSYGTSYGYTF. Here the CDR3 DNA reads TGTGCCAGCAGCTACGGGACTTCTTATGGCTACACCTTC.

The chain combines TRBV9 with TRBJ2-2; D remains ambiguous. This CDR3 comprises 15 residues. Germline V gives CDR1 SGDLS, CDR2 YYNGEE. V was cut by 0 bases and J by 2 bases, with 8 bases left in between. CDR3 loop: CASSVGSYNTGELFF. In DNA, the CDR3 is TGTGCCAGCAGCGTAGGGTCCTACAACACCGGGGAGCTGTTTTTT.

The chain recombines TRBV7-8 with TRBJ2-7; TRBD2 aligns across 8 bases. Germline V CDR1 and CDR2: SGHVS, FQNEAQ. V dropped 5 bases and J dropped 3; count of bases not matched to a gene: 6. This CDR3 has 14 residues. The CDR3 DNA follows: TGTGCCAGCAGCCCGGGGGGGGGCAGCTACGAGCAGTACTTC. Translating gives CASSPGGGSYEQYF.

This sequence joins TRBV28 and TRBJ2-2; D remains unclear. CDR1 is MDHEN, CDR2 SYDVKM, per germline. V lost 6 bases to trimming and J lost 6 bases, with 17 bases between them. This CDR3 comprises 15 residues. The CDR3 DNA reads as TGTGCCAGCAGATGGAAGGCCGGTCGGGCCGGGGAGCTGTTTTTT. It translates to CASRWKAGRAGELFF.

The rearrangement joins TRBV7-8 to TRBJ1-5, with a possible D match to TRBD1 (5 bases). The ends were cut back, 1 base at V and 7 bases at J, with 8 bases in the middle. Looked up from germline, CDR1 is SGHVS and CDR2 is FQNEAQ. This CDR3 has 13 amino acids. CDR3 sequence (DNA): TGTGCCAGCAGCTTAGAAGGGGTCCAGCCCCAGCATTTT. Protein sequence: CASSLEGVQPQHF.

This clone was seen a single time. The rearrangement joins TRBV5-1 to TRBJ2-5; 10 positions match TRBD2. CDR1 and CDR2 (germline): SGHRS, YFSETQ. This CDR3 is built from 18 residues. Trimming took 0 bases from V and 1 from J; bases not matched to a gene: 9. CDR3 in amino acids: CASSLGASGRSAQETQYF. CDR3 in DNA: TGCGCCAGCAGCTTGGGGGCTAGCGGGAGAAGCGCCCAAGAGACCCAGTACTTC. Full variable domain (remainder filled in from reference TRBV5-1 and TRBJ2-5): KAGVTQTPRYLIKTRGQQVTLSCSPISGHRSVSWYQQTPGQGLQFLFEYFSETQRNKGNFPGRFSGRQFSNSRSEMNVSTLELGDSALYLCASSLGASGRSAQETQYFGPGTRLLVL.

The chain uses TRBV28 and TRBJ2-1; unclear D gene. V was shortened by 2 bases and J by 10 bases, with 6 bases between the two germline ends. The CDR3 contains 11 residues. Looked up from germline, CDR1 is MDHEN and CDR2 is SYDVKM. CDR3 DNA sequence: TGTGCCAGCAGTTTACTCGAGGAGCAGTTCTTC. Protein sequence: CASSLLEEQFF.

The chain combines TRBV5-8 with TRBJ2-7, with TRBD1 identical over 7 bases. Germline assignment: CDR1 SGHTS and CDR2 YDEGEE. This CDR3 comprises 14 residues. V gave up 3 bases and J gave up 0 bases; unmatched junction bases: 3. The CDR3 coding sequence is TGTGCCAGCAGCTCCAGGGGGATCTCCTACGAGCAGTACTTC. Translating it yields CASSSRGISYEQYF. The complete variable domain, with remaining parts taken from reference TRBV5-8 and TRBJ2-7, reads EAGVTQSPTHLIKTRGQQATLRCSPISGHTSVYWYQQALGLGLQFLLWYDEGEERNRGNFPPRFSGRQFPNYSSELNVNALELEDSALYLCASSSRGISYEQYFGPGTRLTVT.

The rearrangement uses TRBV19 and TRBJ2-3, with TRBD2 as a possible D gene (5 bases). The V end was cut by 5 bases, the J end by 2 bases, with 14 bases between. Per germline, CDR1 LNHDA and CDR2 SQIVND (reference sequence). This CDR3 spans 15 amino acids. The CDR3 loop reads CASSEGFPSTDTQYF. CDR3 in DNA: TGTGCCAGTAGTGAGGGATTTCCCTCCACAGATACGCAGTATTTT.

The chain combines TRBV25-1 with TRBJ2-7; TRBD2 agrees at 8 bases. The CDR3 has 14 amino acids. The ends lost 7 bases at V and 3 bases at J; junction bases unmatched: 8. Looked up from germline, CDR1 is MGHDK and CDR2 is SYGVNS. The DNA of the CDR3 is TGTGCCAGCACCCGGGGTAGCGGGATCTACGAGCAGTACTTC. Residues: CASTRGSGIYEQYF.

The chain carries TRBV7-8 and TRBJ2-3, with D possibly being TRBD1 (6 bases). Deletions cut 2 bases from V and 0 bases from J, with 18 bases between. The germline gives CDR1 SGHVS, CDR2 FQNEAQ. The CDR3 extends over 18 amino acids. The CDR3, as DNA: TGTGCCAGCAGCTTAAGACGTTCCGGGGACACAAGCACAGATACGCAGTATTTT. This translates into CASSLRRSGDTSTDTQYF.

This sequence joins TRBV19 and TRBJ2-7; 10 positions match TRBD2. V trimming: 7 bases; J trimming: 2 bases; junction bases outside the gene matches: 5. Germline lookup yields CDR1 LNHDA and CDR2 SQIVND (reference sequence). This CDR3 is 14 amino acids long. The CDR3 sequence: CASMRTSGTYEQYF. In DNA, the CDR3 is TGTGCCAGTATGCGGACTAGCGGAACCTACGAGCAGTACTTC.

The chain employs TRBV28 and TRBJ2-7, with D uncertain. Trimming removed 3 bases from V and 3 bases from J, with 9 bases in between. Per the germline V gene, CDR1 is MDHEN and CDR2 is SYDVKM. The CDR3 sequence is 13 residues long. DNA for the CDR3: TGTGCCAGCAGTTTTAAACCCGGCTACGAGCAGTACTTC. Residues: CASSFKPGYEQYF. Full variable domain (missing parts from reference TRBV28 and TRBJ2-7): DVKVTQSSRYLVKRTGEKVFLECVQDMDHENMFWYRQDPGLGLRLIYFSYDVKMKEKGDIPEGYSVSREKKERFSLILESASTNQTSMYLCASSFKPGYEQYFGPGTRLTVT.

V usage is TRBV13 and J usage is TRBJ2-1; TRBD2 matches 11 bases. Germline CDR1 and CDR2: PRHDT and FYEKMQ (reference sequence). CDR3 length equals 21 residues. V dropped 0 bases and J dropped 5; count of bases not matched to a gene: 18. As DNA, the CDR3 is TGTGCCAGCAGCTTAGGGTTGGGGATAGCGGGGGGGAAGGGACCAGACAATGAGCAGTTCTTC. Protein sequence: CASSLGLGIAGGKGPDNEQFF.

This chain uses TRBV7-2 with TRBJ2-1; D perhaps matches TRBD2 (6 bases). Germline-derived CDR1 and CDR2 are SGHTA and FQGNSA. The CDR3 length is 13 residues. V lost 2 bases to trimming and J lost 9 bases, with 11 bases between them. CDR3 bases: TGTGCCAGCAGCTTATGGGGGGACGGTGAGCAGTTCTTC. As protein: CASSLWGDGEQFF.

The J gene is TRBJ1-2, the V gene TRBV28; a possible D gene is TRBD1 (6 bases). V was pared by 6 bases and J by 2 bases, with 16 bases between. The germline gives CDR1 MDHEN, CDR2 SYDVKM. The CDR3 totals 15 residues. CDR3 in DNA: TGTGCCAGCAGCAAGGCACAGGGACCGAACTATGGCTACACCTTC. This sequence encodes CASSKAQGPNYGYTF.

The CDR3 here is CASSSLDRALFEAFF. The CDR3 nucleotides read TGTGCCAGCAGCTCCTTGGACAGGGCTCTTTTCGAAGCTTTCTTT. This rearrangement joins TRBV21-1 to TRBJ1-1; the table assigns TRBD1, which was not confirmed against the DNA. TRBV21-1 is assigned pseudogene status. The CDR3 runs 15 residues.

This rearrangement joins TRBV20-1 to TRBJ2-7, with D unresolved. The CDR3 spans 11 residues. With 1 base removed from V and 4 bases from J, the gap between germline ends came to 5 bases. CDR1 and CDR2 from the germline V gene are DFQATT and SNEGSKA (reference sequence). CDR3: CSARVGYEQYF. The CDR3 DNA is TGCAGTGCTAGAGTCGGGTACGAGCAGTACTTC.

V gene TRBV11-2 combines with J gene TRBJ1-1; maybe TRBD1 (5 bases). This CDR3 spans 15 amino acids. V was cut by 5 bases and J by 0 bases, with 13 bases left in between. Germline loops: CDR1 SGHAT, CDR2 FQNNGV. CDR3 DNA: TGTGCCAGCAGCCCGACGACAGACATGAACACTGAAGCTTTCTTT. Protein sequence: CASSPTTDMNTEAFF.

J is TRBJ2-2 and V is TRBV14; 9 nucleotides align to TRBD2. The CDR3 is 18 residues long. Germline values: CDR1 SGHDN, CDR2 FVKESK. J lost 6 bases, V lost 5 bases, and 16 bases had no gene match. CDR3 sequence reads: CASSEFPGLATNPGELFF. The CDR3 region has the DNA TGTGCCAGCAGCGAATTTCCGGGACTAGCAACCAACCCCGGGGAGCTGTTTTTT.

CDR3 sequence (DNA): TGTGCCAGCAGCCAGGGAAAAATCTTATACTCTGGGGCCAACGTCCTGACTTTC. It translates to CASSQGKILYSGANVLTF. The gene calls are TRBV7-9 and TRBJ2-6; a possible D gene is TRBD1 (5 bases). The CDR3 covers 18 residues. The V end lost 5 bases, the J end lost 0 bases, and 17 bases lay between the germline ends. Germline CDR1 reads SEHNR; CDR2 reads FQNEAQ (reference sequence).

In nucleotides, the CDR3 is TGTGCCACCAGCAGTGCGGGAGGGCGCTCAGATACGCAGTATTTT. Its protein is CATSSAGGRSDTQYF. The V and J genes are TRBV15 and TRBJ2-3, with 9 bases fitting TRBD2. Germline-derived CDR1 and CDR2 are LNHNV and YYDKDF (reference sequence). This CDR3 is built from 15 residues. With 3 bases clipped from V and 4 bases from J, the junction kept 5 bases outside the gene matches.

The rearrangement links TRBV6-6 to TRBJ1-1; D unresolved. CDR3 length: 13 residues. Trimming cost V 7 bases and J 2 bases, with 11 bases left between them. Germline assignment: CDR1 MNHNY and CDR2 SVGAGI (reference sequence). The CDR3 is CASTTFLNTEAFF. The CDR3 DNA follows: TGTGCCAGCACGACTTTTCTTAACACTGAAGCTTTCTTT.

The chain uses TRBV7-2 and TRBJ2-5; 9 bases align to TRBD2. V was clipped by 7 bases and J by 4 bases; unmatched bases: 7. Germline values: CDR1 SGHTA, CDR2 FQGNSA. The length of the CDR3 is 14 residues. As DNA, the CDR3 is TGTGCCAGCACCCTGACTAGCGGACTAGAGACCCAGTACTTC. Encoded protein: CASTLTSGLETQYF.